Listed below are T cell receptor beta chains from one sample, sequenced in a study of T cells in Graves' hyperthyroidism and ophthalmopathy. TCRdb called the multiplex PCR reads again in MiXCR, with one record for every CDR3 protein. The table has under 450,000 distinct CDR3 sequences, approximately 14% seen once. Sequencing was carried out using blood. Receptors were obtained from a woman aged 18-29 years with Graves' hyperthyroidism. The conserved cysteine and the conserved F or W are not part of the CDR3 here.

ASSQVLGELF	TRBV4-1	TRBJ2-2	10
SASSPTGGGYEQY	TRBV20-1	TRBJ2-7	13
ASSTTSGGHNEKLF	TRBV5-1	TRBJ1-4	14
ASSYFPGGSSYNEQF	TRBV6-1	TRBJ2-1	15
ASSERGVADTQY	TRBV6-1	TRBJ2-3	12
ASSSDFSSTDTQY	TRBV7-3	TRBJ2-3	13
ASSSFWVSDSPLH	TRBV7-2	TRBJ1-6	13
ASINDRDEPEQF	TRBV12-3/TRBV12-4	TRBJ2-1	12
ASSSPKWGVYEQY	TRBV6-1	TRBJ2-7	13
SARDPTQGETQY	TRBV20-1	TRBJ2-5	12
ASSPLPRAPWH	TRBV7-6	TRBJ1-5	11
ASRHRGVGYT	TRBV6-1	TRBJ1-2	10
ASSGSQGTYNEQF	TRBV2	TRBJ2-1	13
ASRGGGALTGELF	TRBV28	TRBJ2-2	13
ASSIGRGSNTEAF	TRBV19	TRBJ1-1	13
SAYKETQY	TRBV20-1	TRBJ2-5	8
AWSGGWNQPQH	TRBV30	TRBJ1-5	11